This TCR beta chain derives from a study of ipilimumab plus nivolumab after autologous stem cell transplantation. Checkpoint therapy with ipilimumab 1 mg/kg began 14 to 28 days after transplant. The V end lost 0 bases, the J end lost 1 base, and 11 bases lay between the germline ends. Germline CDR1 and CDR2: SGHRS and YFSETQ. The CDR3 extends over 17 amino acids. Using immunoSEQ multiplex PCR, the repertoire was profiled, and TCRdb retains in-frame clones only, with some absent. Of 20,000 to 30,000 clones listed, 85% to 90% are singletons. The chain joins TRBV5-1 to TRBJ2-6; weak D call: TRBD2 (6 bases). This clonotype was obtained from a male donor with diffuse large B-cell lymphoma. The specimen comprised PBMCs, sampled in a trial of ipilimumab plus nivolumab as post-transplant consolidation. Here the CDR3 DNA reads TGCGCCAGCAGCTTGGGCCCCCTAGCGTCTGGGGCCAACGTCCTGACTTTC. Residues: CASSLGPLASGANVLTF.